This T cell receptor beta chain was sequenced during a study of identical twins. Study results and limitations: Twin sharing of out-of-frame TCR alpha was underestimated by models in monozygotic pairs. Within cord blood, abundant beta clonotypes carried fewer insertions, but memory repertoires showed no such trend.

This clonotype occurred a few times. Antigen unknown. TCRdb re-called the 5' RACE reads through MiXCR, storing one row per CDR3 protein. The table includes 260,000 or so distinct CDR3 sequences, approximately 7.8% detected once. This CDR3 has 13 amino acids. Germline V lookup: CDR1 SEHNR, CDR2 FQNEAQ (reference sequence). V shed 7 bases and J shed 1 base, with 10 bases lying between them. These sequences were also reported in another study, on yellow fever vaccine responses in identical twins.

Sample: CD8+ T cells sorted from blood. This chain links TRBV7-9 with TRBJ1-1, with D tentatively TRBD1 (6 bases). This TCR was sampled from a woman between 18 and 29 years old in good health. The CDR3 DNA is TGTGCCAGCAATTGGGGGGCGAACACTGAAGCTTTCTTT. Protein product: CASNWGANTEAFF.